This T cell receptor beta chain was captured by sequencing in a study of shared clonotypes between healthy human individuals. In the study overall: CD8 memory received one plate per donor, CD8 naive two, CD4 memory three and CD4 naive three. Whole-study results and caveats: Non-shared clonotypes displayed generation probabilities falling below those of clonotypes present in all four donors.

The study drew its donors from healthy HIV-negative adults without recent acute infections or vaccinations. Each subset's genomic DNA was shared equally among a number of immunoSEQ plates. Method: immunoSEQ multiplex PCR; TCRdb's copy keeps in-frame clones and lacks some. The profile shows about 2.4 million clones, 93% of them singletons. Notes on this clone: Its specificity is not known.

The CDR3 runs to 14 residues. The germline CDR1 and CDR2 sequences are LNHDA and SQIVND (reference sequence). The germline V and J ends were trimmed by 4 bases and 2 bases, with 11 bases remaining between them. This clonotype was sampled from a man younger than 35 in good health. Some clones in this sample may be carry-over from other donors' samples. The J gene is TRBJ1-1, the V gene TRBV19; D perhaps matches TRBD1 (5 bases). Sequences were obtained from naive CD4+ T cells from PBMCs. The subset: CD45RA+ positively selected. As DNA, the CDR3 is TGTGCCAGTAGTAGAATGGGGGGAAACACTGAAGCTTTCTTT. Translated, it gives CASSRMGGNTEAFF.